This T cell receptor (beta chain) was observed in a study of T cells expressing NK-cell markers. For the study at large: Among eight sequenced donors, seven carried HCMV seropositivity while one was seronegative.

This CDR3 spans 13 amino acids. CDR1 is DFQATT, CDR2 SNEGSKA, per germline (reference sequence). TCRdb reprocessed the 5' RACE reads and keeps a single row for each CDR3 protein, giving no DNA. The sample holds 500,000 or so distinct CDR3 sequences. The TCR was taken from a man aged 18 to 30 in good health. The rearrangement links TRBV20-1 to TRBJ2-3. Input material: blood T cells: a sorted CD56 or NKG2C T cell subset, CD4+ or CD8+ T cells, or bulk PBMC T cells (not recorded which). CDR3 residues: CSARDYRTDTQYF.